This T cell receptor (beta chain) comes out of a study of blood T cells in healthy people across ages (dated by TCRdb to the mid-2010s). Background on the whole study: In model experiments, template switching captured roughly one uniquely barcoded TCR beta cDNA molecule for every two T cells. Age-related changes in TCR beta repertoire diversity were measured in the study by deep sequencing normalized with unique cDNA molecular identifiers. Four age groups were formed from the donors: young (average approximately 15 years), middle-aged (around 37), aged (62) and long-lived (82). To avoid experimental bias, donors of different ages were randomly spread across the sequencing lanes. Using the same blood draw, the study looked at two additional independent replicas of 1 million unique cDNA reads for two donors, one aged 18 to 29 and the other aged 80 or older.

Via the germline V gene, CDR1 is MNHEY and CDR2 SVGEGT. V is clipped by 10 bases and J by 4 bases, and the sequence between their germline boundaries is 16 bases long. The CDR3 runs 13 residues from the cysteine to the phenylalanine. Only CDR3 DNA remains: 39 bases, in frame from the first base. The donors were 40 or so Caucasian individuals from Russia, aged roughly 6 to 90 years, who were systemically healthy. Each donor gave around 9.5 milliliters of peripheral blood, collected into EDTA-treated Vacutainer tubes. Ficoll-Paque density-gradient centrifugation was used to isolate PBMCs, with at least 7 million per sample. Trizol reagent was used to extract total RNA from PBMCs, with at least 5.5 micrograms per sample. For every donor, an aliquot of PBMCs went through flow cytometry to measure the percentages of naive CD45RAhigh/CD27high T cells. The paper's findings and limits, for the study overall: Total diversity estimates from one million sequenced T cells were considered lower bounds and underestimates. Compared with the aged group, the long-lived group had more naive CD4+ T cells, fewer expanded clones and increased TCR diversity, a pattern suggesting age selection. Since profiling was done on bulk unsorted PBMCs, naive and antigen-experienced compartments could not be conclusively compared. Observed TCR beta diversity correlated strongly with the percentage of naive T cells measured by flow cytometry. Because donor CMV infection status was unknown, age-related changes in expanded clonotypes were potentially confounded. As age increased, observed TCR beta diversity per million T cells dropped in a roughly linear way, and a significant reduction was already evident by age about 40.

To note about this clonotype: This clone's antigen is unknown. There are no base qualities to consult, and no much larger clone falls within one base.

Library preparation employed 5' RACE. Sequencing instrument: Illumina HiSeq 2500. The second PCR ran for roughly 7 to 12 cycles and used a J-beta primer mix along with a sample-barcoded 5' primer. Each TCR beta cDNA molecule received a unique molecular identifier from a template-switch 5' adaptor carrying 12 random nucleotides. At least 2.5 million CDR3-containing paired-end reads were obtained from each sample. First-strand cDNA synthesis was performed from all RNA using the Mint cDNA synthesis kit, with priming by a TRBC-specific oligonucleotide. After uracil-DNA glycosylase treatment, a first 18-cycle PCR used universal primers M1SS and BC2_uni_R on all cDNA. From the authors' description of their analysis: For normalization, 1 million high-quality reads, each with a distinct molecular identifier, were randomly selected from each sample. Instead of being binned into consensus sequences, reads with shared molecular identifiers were discarded. CDR3 identification, clonotype clustering and error correction used MiTCR with a Q25 quality threshold and the strictest error-elimination algorithm. A nonparametric unseen species model with Euler transformation was used to estimate lower-bound total TCR beta diversity. TCRdb reanalyzed the raw reads on its own, using fastp at Q25 for trimming and MiXCR for clone calling, and kept in-frame beta chains. Every entry covers one CDR3 protein and lists the most common genes and DNA from its rows. These V and J calls rely on TCRdb rather than the paper's analysis. Recorded for this sample are about 780,000 distinct CDR3 sequences; less than 60% of them occurred a single time. The ten most abundant clones make up around 18% of the sample.

This clonotype was obtained from an elderly man in good health. Material: blood. The chain is assembled from TRBV6-2 or TRBV6-3 and TRBJ1-2; TRBD1 might be the D gene, on 6 matching bases. The CDR3 protein is CATSDSTLYGYTF. The base sequence is TGTGCCACGTCGGACAGCACCCTCTATGGCTACACCTTC.